These 29 T cell receptor beta chains came from one sample sequenced in a study of memory CD4+ T cells and cytomegalovirus serostatus. The sort gate was single viable CD3+CD4+CD8-CD45RO+ cells for memory CD4+ T cells. The repertoire was sequenced with immunoSEQ multiplex PCR; TCRdb's copy has only in-frame clones and lacks some. This sample has tens of thousands of clones; about 78% occur once, and the top ten carry 0.77%. The sequencing sample was made of memory CD4+ T cells from blood. All receptors come from an adult in good health and CMV-seronegative.

Only a few counts were recorded for this clone. The sample has other DNA sequences that encode this CDR3 too. J is TRBJ1-4 and V is TRBV7-3, with D possibly being TRBD1 (6 bases). The germline V gene has CDR1 SGHTA and CDR2 FQGTGA. This CDR3 comprises 13 residues. V was pared by 4 bases and J by 8 bases, with 11 bases between. The CDR3 nucleotides are TGTGCCAGCAGCTCGACGCAGGGGGAAAAACTGTTTTTT. Its translation: CASSSTQGEKLFF.

J is TRBJ1-4 and V is TRBV18; unclear D gene. Germline V gene data show CDR1 as KGHSH and CDR2 as LQKENI. V was pared by 3 bases and J by 7 bases, with 6 bases between. This CDR3 has 12 residues. The CDR3 DNA is TGTGCCAGCTCACCGGACCTTGAAAAACTGTTTTTT. It specifies CASSPDLEKLFF.

Only a few counts were recorded for this clone. The rearrangement links TRBV7-2 to TRBJ2-1, with 9 bases matching TRBD2. V lost 4 bases and J lost 3; bases outside the gene matches: 4. There are 15 residues in the CDR3. Per germline, CDR1 SGHTA and CDR2 FQGNSA. As DNA, the CDR3 is TGTGCCAGCAGCTATACTAGCGGGTACTACAATGAGCAGTTCTTC. Protein product: CASSYTSGYYNEQFF. Full variable domain (remainder filled in from reference TRBV7-2 and TRBJ2-1): GAGVSQSPSNKVTEKGKDVELRCDPISGHTALYWYRQSLGQGLEFLIYFQGNSAPDKSGLPSDRFSAERTGGSVSTLTIQRTQQEDSAVYLCASSYTSGYYNEQFFGPGTRLTVL.

By frequency in the sample, this clone is medium-sized. V and J are TRBV15 and TRBJ2-2; D unresolved. Germline CDR1 is LNHNV and CDR2 is YYDKDF (reference sequence). The CDR3 consists of 14 residues. With 1 base removed from V and 2 bases from J, the gap between germline ends came to 5 bases. CDR3 amino acids: CATSRGLNTGELFF. CDR3 bases: TGTGCCACCAGCAGAGGGCTTAACACCGGGGAGCTGTTTTTT.

This clone has only one observation. The chain has TRBV15 and TRBJ1-6; maybe TRBD1 (6 bases). Trimming took off 2 bases at V and 1 base at J, with 9 bases between the two ends. The CDR3 extends over 16 amino acids. The germline CDR1 and CDR2 sequences are LNHNV and YYDKDF (reference sequence). CDR3 nucleotide sequence: TGTGCCACCAGCAGATCCCAGGGGTCCTATAATTCACCCCTCCACTTT. The encoded protein is CATSRSQGSYNSPLHF.

This clone was detected once. The CDR3 sequence is CASSVGGQGAPNYGYTF. CDR3 bases: TGTGCCAGCAGCGTAGGAGGACAGGGGGCCCCTAACTATGGCTACACCTTC. The chain carries TRBV9 and TRBJ1-2; the match to TRBD1 covers 11 bases. V trimming: 0 bases; J trimming: 0 bases; junction bases outside the gene matches: 4. Germline values: CDR1 SGDLS, CDR2 YYNGEE. The CDR3 runs 17 residues.

The gene calls are TRBV6-5 and TRBJ1-2, with D tentatively TRBD1 (6 bases). Germline values: CDR1 MNHEY, CDR2 SVGAGI. V was trimmed by 6 bases and J by 7 bases, leaving 12 bases between them. CDR3 length: 12 amino acids. CDR3 nucleotide sequence: TGTGCCAGCAGGACCGCAGGGGTTGGCTACACCTTC. As protein: CASRTAGVGYTF.

The chain combines TRBV30 with TRBJ1-5; a weak D match, TRBD1 (5 bases). The ends were cut back, 0 bases at V and 5 bases at J, with 14 bases in the middle. The CDR3 totals 15 residues. Germline V gene data show CDR1 as GTSNPN and CDR2 as SVGIG (reference sequence). The CDR3 protein is CAWSVTAQGHQPQHF. The CDR3 nucleotides read TGTGCCTGGAGTGTAACCGCGCAGGGACATCAGCCCCAGCATTTT.

The rearrangement uses TRBV11-3 and TRBJ2-7; D is ambiguous. The germline gives CDR1 SGHNT, CDR2 YENEEA. The CDR3 is 15 amino acids. The germline V and J ends were trimmed by 2 bases and 0 bases, with 11 bases remaining between them. The CDR3 region has the DNA TGTGCCAGCAGCTTACGAGACGGAAGCTCCTACGAGCAGTACTTC. This translates into CASSLRDGSSYEQYF.

The rearrangement joins TRBV9 to TRBJ1-2, with D possibly matching TRBD1 (5 bases). Trimming took off 0 bases at V and 8 bases at J, with 17 bases between the two ends. CDR3 length: 15 residues. CDR1 is SGDLS and CDR2 is YYNGEE in the germline V gene. The DNA for the CDR3 is TGTGCCAGCAGCGTAGATGGGGACTCCTCGTGGGGCTACACCTTC. Protein product: CASSVDGDSSWGYTF.

This chain connects TRBV30 to TRBJ2-7, with 13 bases fitting TRBD2. Germline CDR1 and CDR2: GTSNPN and SVGIG (reference sequence). The V segment lost 6 bases and the J segment 2 bases; nucleotides outside the gene matches: 7. This CDR3 has 15 residues. Here the CDR3 reads CACTHTSGGAYEQYF. DNA of the CDR3: TGTGCCTGCACGCACACTAGCGGGGGGGCCTACGAGCAGTACTTC. The entire variable domain, with the rest obtained from reference TRBV30 and TRBJ2-7, is as follows: SQTIHQWPATLVQPVGSPLSLECTVEGTSNPNLYWYRQAAGRGLQLLFYSVGIGQISSEVPQNLSASRPQDRQFILSSKKLLLSDSGFYLCACTHTSGGAYEQYFGPGTRLTVT.

J is TRBJ1-2 and V is TRBV2, with 9 bases matching TRBD1. This CDR3 is 13 amino acids long. CDR1 SNHLY and CDR2 FYNNEI come from the germline V gene. The junction had 3 bases not matched to a gene; V was cut back by 5 bases and J by 5 bases. The DNA for the CDR3 is TGTGCCAGCAGTAAGACAGGGGGGTATGGCTACACCTTC. It codes for CASSKTGGYGYTF.

The chain couples TRBV6-5 to TRBJ1-5; D ambiguous. The CDR3 contains 13 residues. Trimming cost V 4 bases and J 4 bases, with 8 bases left between them. Germline CDR1 MNHEY, CDR2 SVGAGI. The CDR3, as DNA: TGTGCCAGCAGTTGGAGAAAGAATCAGCCCCAGCATTTT. It is translated as CASSWRKNQPQHF.

This clone was counted between two and nine times. The genes are TRBV2 and TRBJ2-7; the D gene is possibly TRBD2 (6 bases). CDR3 length equals 13 residues. CDR1 SNHLY and CDR2 FYNNEI come from the germline V gene. V gave up 5 bases and J gave up 7 bases, with 15 bases separating them. The CDR3 DNA follows: TGTGCCAGCAGTACCGGGGGTCCCGGGGAGCAGTACTTC. Translation: CASSTGGPGEQYF.

This chain links TRBV13 with TRBJ2-5; 8 nucleotides line up with TRBD1. The CDR3 covers 13 residues. Per the germline V gene, CDR1 is PRHDT and CDR2 is FYEKMQ (reference sequence). The trim removed 7 bases at V and 7 bases at J, leaving 8 bases unmatched. The chain's CDR3 is CASTRTGSGTQYF. In DNA form, the CDR3 reads TGTGCCAGCACCCGGACAGGGTCTGGGACCCAGTACTTC.

This clone was recorded a few times. The chain employs TRBV18 and TRBJ1-5; tentatively, D is TRBD1 (6 bases). The ends were cut back, 4 bases at V and 6 bases at J, with 16 bases in the middle. The CDR3 loop spans 15 amino acids. Germline lookup yields CDR1 KGHSH and CDR2 LQKENI. DNA for the CDR3: TGTGCCAGCTCACAAGCGACAGGCTCGGTTCAGCCCCAGCATTTT. This gives the protein CASSQATGSVQPQHF.

This clone has a handful of counts. The chain carries TRBV6-1 and TRBJ2-5; TRBD2 matches at 9 bases. Germline V gene data show CDR1 as MNHNS and CDR2 as SASEGT. J gave up 2 bases and V 4 bases, and 5 bases lay outside the gene matches. The CDR3 has 15 residues. CDR3 nucleotide sequence: TGTGCCAGCAGTGGTAGCGGGGGCCAACAAGAGACCCAGTACTTC. It encodes CASSGSGGQQETQYF.

The rearrangement uses TRBV7-9 and TRBJ1-4, with D tentatively TRBD1 (6 bases). CDR1 SEHNR and CDR2 FQNEAQ come from the germline V gene (reference sequence). V was clipped by 5 bases and J by 6 bases, with 16 bases between them. CDR3 length: 15 amino acids. Written as DNA, the CDR3 is TGTGCCAGCAGCCGTACAGGGTGGGGGGATGAAAAACTGTTTTTT. Amino acids: CASSRTGWGDEKLFF.

The V gene is TRBV2, the J gene TRBJ1-2; tentative D call: TRBD1 (5 bases). The CDR3 is 16 amino acids. V was clipped by 1 base and J by 4 bases, with 16 bases between them. Germline CDR1 is SNHLY and CDR2 is FYNNEI. DNA of the CDR3: TGTGCCAGCAGTGAAGACCCCGGCAGGGCCCGCTATGGCTACACCTTC. Protein product: CASSEDPGRARYGYTF. Full variable domain (rest looked up from reference TRBV2 and TRBJ1-2): EPEVTQTPSHQVTQMGQEVILRCVPISNHLYFYWYRQILGQKVEFLVSFYNNEISEKSEIFDDQFSVERPDGSNFTLKIRSTKLEDSAMYFCASSEDPGRARYGYTFGSGTRLTVV.

The J gene is TRBJ2-3, the V gene TRBV6-1, with D possibly being TRBD1 or TRBD2 (5 bases each). CDR1 MNHNS and CDR2 SASEGT come from the germline V gene. The CDR3 has 14 residues. Trimming pared 10 bases from V and 2 bases from J, leaving 16 bases between. The CDR3 sequence is CAILRGRNTDTQYF. CDR3 nucleotides: TGTGCCATCCTTCGGGGCAGGAACACAGATACGCAGTATTTT.

V is TRBV6-5 and J is TRBJ1-1; 9 bases are a match to TRBD1. Germline trimming cut 5 bases from V and 6 bases from J; bases unmatched to any gene: 1. Looked up from germline, CDR1 is MNHEY and CDR2 is SVGAGI. This CDR3 is 12 amino acids long. CDR3 protein: CASSRTGAEAFF. CDR3 nucleotides: TGTGCCAGCAGTCGGACAGGGGCTGAAGCTTTCTTT.

V is TRBV27 and J is TRBJ1-2; possibly TRBD1 for D (6 bases). Looked up from germline, CDR1 is MNHEY and CDR2 is SMNVEV (reference sequence). Trimming removed 5 bases from V and 2 bases from J, with 12 bases in between. CDR3 length: 14 residues. CDR3 residues: CASSPRTVNYGYTF. The CDR3 DNA reads TGTGCCAGCAGTCCTCGGACAGTCAACTATGGCTACACCTTC.

This sequence joins TRBV5-1 and TRBJ1-2; 7 nucleotides agree with TRBD1. Looked up from germline, CDR1 is SGHRS and CDR2 is YFSETQ. The CDR3 is 12 amino acids. V shed 2 bases and J 7 bases; nucleotides not matched to a gene: 2. CDR3 amino acids: CASSFDRAGYTF. The CDR3 nucleotides are TGCGCCAGCAGCTTCGACAGGGCTGGCTACACCTTC.

The rearrangement links TRBV6-5 to TRBJ2-7; D ambiguous. The CDR3 has 11 amino acids. Between the trimmed V and J ends, which lost 4 bases and 7 bases, there was a span of 8 bases. Germline CDR1 MNHEY, CDR2 SVGAGI. CDR3: CASSFDGEQYF. CDR3 nucleotide sequence: TGTGCCAGCAGTTTCGACGGAGAGCAGTACTTC.

This chain uses TRBV29-1 with TRBJ1-1, with D unresolved. Looked up from germline, CDR1 is SQVTM and CDR2 is ANQGSEA. V shed 3 bases and J shed 1 base, with 12 bases lying between them. The CDR3 spans 14 residues. CDR3 amino acids: CSVDSGGWNTEAFF. In DNA form, the CDR3 reads TGCAGCGTTGATTCCGGCGGGTGGAACACTGAAGCTTTCTTT. The full variable domain, with the rest looked up from reference TRBV29-1 and TRBJ1-1, is SAVISQKPSRDICQRGTSLTIQCQVDSQVTMMFWYRQQPGQSLTLIATANQGSEATYESGFVIDKFPISRPNLTFSTLTVSNMSPEDSSIYLCSVDSGGWNTEAFFGQGTRLTVV.

This clone was picked up a small number of times. The chain combines TRBV6-1 with TRBJ2-7; D is possibly TRBD1 (6 bases). The germline V gene encodes CDR1 MNHNS and CDR2 SASEGT. Trimming removed 6 bases from V and 2 bases from J, with 17 bases in between. This CDR3 region has 15 residues. CDR3 DNA sequence: TGTGCCAGCAGCGACCCGGGCAGGGGACCCTACGAGCAGTACTTC. This gives the protein CASSDPGRGPYEQYF.

V usage is TRBV4-2 and J usage is TRBJ2-6; 12 positions match TRBD1. V gave up 4 bases and J gave up 3 bases; unmatched junction bases: 10. The CDR3 contains 19 residues. Germline V gene lookup returns CDR1 LGHNA and CDR2 YNFKEQ. This CDR3 is CASSRSSGTGGYGANVLTF. CDR3 coding DNA: TGTGCCAGCAGCCGTTCCTCCGGGACAGGGGGCTATGGGGCCAACGTCCTGACTTTC.

This clone came up a few times. The chain joins TRBV6-7 to TRBJ1-2, with a weak D call TRBD1 (5 bases). TRBV6-7 is noted as an ORF with a role that remains uncertain. The CDR3 spans 20 residues. V lost 8 bases, J lost 4 bases, and 35 bases lay in between. For the CDR3, the DNA is TGTGCCAGCGGGTATTGGTCCTGCGTTGGGGGACCTTTTCGGAGCTATGGCTACACCTTC. It encodes CASGYWSCVGGPFRSYGYTF.

This clone appeared once. The J gene is TRBJ2-7, the V gene TRBV20-1, with D unclear. CDR1 DFQATT and CDR2 SNEGSKA come from the germline V gene (reference sequence). Trimming left V 3 bases short and J 6 bases short, with 9 bases between. This CDR3 region has 11 residues. CDR3 DNA sequence: TGCAGTGCTAGCCAATCAGGCGAGCAGTACTTC. Encoded protein: CSASQSGEQYF.